This T cell receptor beta chain was recovered during a study of T and B cells in COVID-19 patients. Remarks on this clonotype: Its specificity is not known.

V was trimmed by 6 bases and J by 3 bases, leaving 15 bases between them. Germline-derived CDR1 and CDR2 are LNHDA and SQIVND (reference sequence). The CDR3 totals 15 residues. The study's findings and limits: At recovery TRB diversity and richness exceeded healthy donors, after highly clonal active COVID-19 repertoires.

Multiplex PCR with BIOMED2 TRB-A/B primer pools amplified TRB rearrangements. TCRdb itself ran the multiplex PCR reads through MiXCR, one entry per CDR3 protein. Found here are 24,000 or so distinct CDR3 sequences, less than 35% of them singletons; the top ten hold around 1.6%. Each TRB amplification used about 250-550 ng of genomic DNA from blood. Sequenced material: blood. This sequence was found in a human donor who had recovered from COVID-19. The V gene is TRBV19, the J gene TRBJ1-5; a weak D match, TRBD1 (6 bases). The CDR3 region has the DNA TGTGCCAGTAGCCACTTTAGACAGGCCAATCAGCCCCAGCATTTT. It yields the protein CASSHFRQANQPQHF.